This TCR beta chain derives from a study of blood T cell repertoires in COVID-19. Overall study context: Acute-phase and convalescent COVID-19 samples originated in the United States, Italy and Spain.

The authors' processing: Reference gene primer amplification in the assay estimated nucleated cell counts. Only in-frame clones appear in the TCRdb table, and some are missing; sequencing was by immunoSEQ multiplex PCR. The V and J calls and clone size come from that table; D and trimming were worked out from the DNA. The repertoire holds tens of thousands of clones, 79% seen once, with more than 40% in the top ten. The length of the CDR3 is 13 residues. The V segment lost 6 bases and the J segment 8 bases; nucleotides outside the gene matches: 7. The TCR comes from a human donor in a cohort sampled during active COVID-19. Sequenced sample: peripheral blood. The chain joins TRBV12-3 or TRBV12-4 to TRBJ1-2, with 9 bases lining up with TRBD1. Written as DNA, the CDR3 is TGTGCCAGCAGCCGCACAGGGGGCTACGGCTACACCTTC. Protein sequence: CASSRTGGYGYTF.